The clone carrying this T cell receptor (beta chain) has just a few counts. Its cognate antigen is unknown. As it was prepared, the TCRbeta library received unique molecular identifiers. TCRdb processed the PCR reads anew with MiXCR; each CDR3 protein has one entry. Of fewer than 550,000 distinct CDR3 sequences in the sample, roughly an eighth were seen once. Trimming cost V 2 bases and J 4 bases, with 12 bases left between them. CDR3 length: 15 residues. These data come from a study of T-cell reconstitution after alpha-beta-depleted transplantation in children. General observations from the study: After one year, T-cell counts and TCRbeta diversity mostly came from new T cells. Reportedly, only several hundred clones from non-depleted graft cells drove alpha-beta T-cell counts at about two months.

This sequence originates from a female patient aged 2-10 years who had a stem cell transplant for aplastic anemia, so the T cells may come from the graft donor. The sequencing used PBMCs, mostly from graft donor cells, collected 180 days after TCRalphabeta/CD19-depleted stem cell transplant. The rearrangement links TRBV12-3 or TRBV12-4 to TRBJ2-1, with D possibly matching TRBD2 (5 bases). This chain's CDR3 is CASSLRRSGYNEQFF. CDR3 nucleotides: TGTGCCAGCAGTTTAAGGAGGAGCGGATACAATGAGCAGTTCTTC.